This T cell receptor beta chain was profiled in a study of blood T cells in healthy people across ages. The study's findings and limits: Calculation of diversity from one million T cells yielded estimates considered to be underestimates. Among T cells, TCR beta diversity per million cells dropped roughly linearly as age rose.

Through a sample-barcoded 5' primer and a J-beta primer mix, a second PCR was run for about 7 to 12 cycles. TCRdb used MiXCR to reprocess the 5' RACE reads, holding one entry per CDR3 protein. The sample lists hundreds of thousands of distinct CDR3 sequences; about 54% were seen once. Investigators took roughly 9.5 milliliters of peripheral blood from every donor. CDR1 is SGHTA and CDR2 is FQGNSA in the germline V gene. The length of the CDR3 is 15 residues. This clonotype was found a few times. Antigen unknown. The chain has TRBV7-2 and TRBJ2-5, with TRBD2 matching 7 bases. Near its end, the DNA agrees better with TRBJ2-7, so the J call may be wrong. Sequenced input: blood. This sequence originates from a man aged 55-75 years in good health. The CDR3 sequence is CASNWGGTFMGEQYF. The CDR3 DNA sequence: TGTGCCAGCAATTGGGGGGGTACCTTTATGGGCGAGCAGTACTTC.